The 4 T cell receptor beta chains reported below all come from one sample, sequenced in a study of beta chain features in type 1 diabetes. As every portion of the isolated RNA was reverse transcribed, the sequencing read expressed TCRB transcripts. Sequenced by immunoSEQ multiplex PCR; TCRdb stores in-frame clones only, minus some. The data show over 700,000 clones, with 17% seen just once and 0.023% held by the top ten. Sequencing was carried out using naive CD4+ T cells from blood. These receptors were obtained from a woman aged 18-29 years in good health.

CDR3 region: CASSIFTGTGYGYTF. The CDR3 nucleotides read TGTGCCAGTAGTATTTTTACAGGGACTGGCTATGGCTACACCTTC. V is TRBV19 and J is TRBJ1-2; possible D gene TRBD1, 6 bases. This CDR3 is built from 15 residues. Trimming left V 3 bases short and J 4 bases short, with 15 bases between. Germline V gene data show CDR1 as LNHDA and CDR2 as SQIVND (reference sequence).

This clone was seen a handful of times. The chain links TRBV9 to TRBJ2-5; D is ambiguous. The J call may be wrong; the DNA end is better matched by TRBJ2-7. CDR1 and CDR2 (germline): SGDLS, YYNGEE. CDR3 length equals 13 residues. The CDR3 DNA is TGTGCCAGCAGCGAGGGCCCCTCCTACGAGCAGTACTTC. Residues: CASSEGPSYEQYF.

This chain joins TRBV7-9 and TRBJ2-6; 7 bases line up with TRBD1. The CDR3 runs 16 residues. Trimming cost V 5 bases and J 0 bases; bases outside gene matches: 4. CDR1 SEHNR and CDR2 FQNEAQ come from the germline V gene (reference sequence). The CDR3 bases are TGTGCCAGCAGCGACAGGGCCAGCTCTGGGGCCAACGTCCTGACTTTC. Translating gives CASSDRASSGANVLTF. Full variable domain (rest looked up from reference TRBV7-9 and TRBJ2-6): DTGVSQNPRHKITKRGQNVTFRCDPISEHNRLYWYRQTLGQGPEFLTYFQNEAQLEKSRLLSDRFSAERPKGSFSTLEIQRTEQGDSAMYLCASSDRASSGANVLTFGAGSRLTVL.

This rearrangement joins TRBV6-1 to TRBJ2-2; 8 positions agree with TRBD2. This CDR3 comprises 13 residues. Germline V CDR1 and CDR2: MNHNS, SASEGT. V trimming: 9 bases; J trimming: 6 bases; junction bases outside the gene matches: 6. The CDR3 DNA sequence: TGTGCCAGTCGCGGGGGGACTGCCGGGGAGCTGTTTTTT. This gives the protein CASRGGTAGELFF.